This is a list of T cell receptor beta chains from one sample in a study of blood T cell repertoires in COVID-19. TCRdb's table, derived via immunoSEQ multiplex PCR, lists solely in-frame clones and lacks some. The sample includes 66,000 or so clones, around three quarters seen only once; the top ten take over 7.5%. The sample comprised peripheral blood. These receptors all stem from a human donor in a cohort sampled during active COVID-19. Both conserved end residues are part of each CDR3. A D gene is named only where the DNA matches it firmly. Clone size is not always given. Where it is, it says once, few, many or a class for expanded clones.

j_gene	d_gene	v_gene	len	abundance	CDR3aa	CDR3nt
TRBJ2-1	TRBD1	TRBV28	14	NA	CASSQGASYNEQFF	TGTGCCAGCAGTCAGGGGGCCTCCTACAATGAGCAGTTCTTC
TRBJ1-1	TRBD1	TRBV7-6	15	NA	CASSNPDRDNTEAFF	TGTGCCAGCAGCAACCCGGACAGGGATAACACTGAAGCTTTCTTT
TRBJ1-2	TRBD1	TRBV5-4	15	few	CASSFAGQGGFGYTF	TGTGCCAGCAGCTTTGCCGGACAGGGGGGGTTTGGCTACACCTTC
TRBJ2-7	TRBD2	TRBV7-9	14	once	CASSAPGLVYEQYF	TGTGCCAGCAGCGCCCCGGGACTAGTCTACGAGCAGTACTTC
TRBJ1-1	NA	TRBV19	13	NA	CATSSQTYTEAFF	TGTGCCACCTCTTCACAGACCTACACTGAAGCTTTCTTT
TRBJ1-1	NA	TRBV7-2	15	few	CASSARQMGNTEAFF	TGTGCCAGCAGCGCCCGACAGATGGGGAACACTGAAGCTTTCTTT
TRBJ2-2	NA	TRBV6-1	15	NA	CASSEAARGTGELFF	TGTGCCAGCAGTGAAGCCGCGAGAGGCACCGGGGAGCTGTTTTTT
TRBJ2-7	NA	TRBV25-1	12	NA	CASSESLYEQYF	TGTGCCAGCAGTGAATCTCTTTACGAGCAGTACTTC
TRBJ2-3	NA	TRBV11-1	13	NA	CASSFWGADTQYF	TGTGCCAGCAGCTTTTGGGGAGCAGATACGCAGTATTTT
TRBJ1-2	NA	TRBV28	14	NA	CASRPSGGAKGYTF	TGTGCCAGCAGACCCTCGGGGGGCGCGAAGGGCTACACCTTC
TRBJ2-3	NA	TRBV28	12	once	CASRDNGNTQYF	TGTGCCAGCCGGGACAACGGGAATACGCAGTATTTT
TRBJ1-2	TRBD1	TRBV9	15	NA	CASSVAREGAGGYTF	TGTGCCAGCAGCGTAGCTCGAGAGGGGGCGGGTGGCTACACCTTC
TRBJ1-2	TRBD1	TRBV9	14	NA	CASSVGTGFLGYTF	TGTGCCAGCAGCGTAGGGACAGGGTTTCTTGGCTACACCTTC
TRBJ1-3	TRBD1	TRBV18	13	NA	CASSPGTGDTIYF	TGTGCCAGCTCACCAGGGACAGGGGACACCATATATTTT
TRBJ2-3	NA	TRBV5-1	14	NA	CASSISGPSDTQYF	TGCGCCAGCAGCATTAGCGGTCCATCCGATACGCAGTATTTT
TRBJ1-4	NA	TRBV30	14	NA	CAWGRRGIWEKLFF	TGTGCCTGGGGACGGAGGGGTATCTGGGAAAAACTGTTTTTT
TRBJ1-5	NA	TRBV6-2/TRBV6-3	16	few	CASSYSGGVGNQPQHF	TGTGCCAGCAGTTACTCAGGCGGGGTGGGCAATCAGCCCCAGCATTTT
TRBJ2-7	TRBD2	TRBV18	15	NA	CASSPISGRGDEQYF	TGTGCCAGCTCACCTATTAGCGGGAGAGGGGACGAGCAGTACTTC
TRBJ2-7	NA	TRBV2	14	NA	CASSDDRRLYEQYF	TGTGCCAGCAGTGATGACAGGCGGCTCTACGAGCAGTACTTC
TRBJ2-7	NA	TRBV3-1/TRBV3-2	13	few	CASSHRQTYEQYF	TGTGCCAGCAGCCACCGACAAACCTACGAGCAGTACTTC
TRBJ2-2	NA	TRBV19	16	NA	CASSEGGGVRSGELFF	TGTGCCAGCTCTGAAGGCGGGGGCGTTAGGTCCGGGGAGCTGTTTTTT
TRBJ2-7	TRBD1	TRBV6-2/TRBV6-3	12	NA	CASSDRGYEQYF	TGTGCCAGCAGTGACAGGGGCTACGAGCAGTACTTC
TRBJ2-7	TRBD1	TRBV13	13	NA	CASSPGQGYEQYF	TGTGCCAGCAGCCCCGGACAGGGCTACGAGCAGTACTTC
TRBJ2-3	NA	TRBV3-1/TRBV3-2	16	NA	CASSQVVGAVTDTQYF	TGTGCCAGCAGCCAAGTCGTGGGAGCTGTCACAGATACGCAGTATTTT
TRBJ1-4	TRBD1	TRBV27	17	few	CASSLGRTGGRHEKLFF	TGTGCCAGCAGTTTGGGAAGGACAGGGGGAAGGCATGAAAAACTGTTTTTT
TRBJ2-1	NA	TRBV5-1	13	NA	CASSQIVDNEQFF	TGCGCCAGCAGCCAAATAGTGGACAATGAGCAGTTCTTC